These 22 T cell receptor beta chains were sequenced from one sample in a study of blood T cell repertoires in COVID-19. The method was immunoSEQ multiplex PCR; TCRdb's version includes in-frame clones alone and lacks a portion of them. The table has approximately 500,000 clones, around 90% seen once; the top ten hold around 7.8%. Sequencing used peripheral blood. Every receptor here comes from a woman aged 45-59 years with COVID-19, enrolled during active disease.

The V call is TRBV10-3, the J call TRBJ2-1; 8 nucleotides match TRBD1. The CDR3 is made up of 13 amino acids. Trimming removed 3 bases from V and 5 bases from J; junction bases left unmatched: 0. Germline CDR1 and CDR2: ENHRY and SYGVKD. CDR3 sequence: CAISEQGDNEQFF. The CDR3 DNA reads TGTGCCATCAGTGAACAGGGGGACAATGAGCAGTTCTTC.

This chain links TRBV6-5 with TRBJ2-1, with a possible D match to TRBD1 (6 bases). Germline V gene data show CDR1 as MNHEY and CDR2 as SVGAGI. With 4 bases removed from V and 4 bases from J, the gap between germline ends came to 11 bases. This CDR3 spans 14 amino acids. The CDR3 DNA reads TGTGCCAGCAGTTCCCTAACAGGGTACAATGAGCAGTTCTTC. Its translation: CASSSLTGYNEQFF.

V is TRBV2 and J is TRBJ1-1; D perhaps matches TRBD1 (5 bases). Germline V CDR1 and CDR2: SNHLY, FYNNEI. V shed 4 bases and J shed 6 bases, with 15 bases lying between them. CDR3 length equals 14 residues. CDR3 sequence reads: CASSVSPTVAEAFF. DNA for the CDR3: TGTGCCAGCAGTGTGAGTCCGACAGTGGCTGAAGCTTTCTTT.

This sequence joins TRBV6-2 or TRBV6-3 and TRBJ1-2; D is unresolved. The CDR3 is made up of 15 amino acids. Germline V lookup: CDR1 MNHEY, CDR2 SVGEGT. V gave up 2 bases and J gave up 4 bases, with 14 bases separating them. The DNA of the CDR3 is TGTGCCAGCAGTTACGTTGCGTCTCGCGGCTATGGCTACACCTTC. Encoded protein: CASSYVASRGYGYTF.

For this clone: In the same sample, other DNA sequences code for this CDR3. The chain links TRBV27 to TRBJ2-7, with D tentatively TRBD1 (6 bases). The CDR3 runs 13 residues. V dropped 5 bases and J dropped 7 bases, with 15 bases sitting between them. Germline-derived CDR1 and CDR2 are MNHEY and SMNVEV (reference sequence). The CDR3, as DNA: TGTGCCAGCAGTCTGACAGGTCTTGGGGAGCAGTACTTC. Translated: CASSLTGLGEQYF.

V usage is TRBV11-1 and J usage is TRBJ2-7; TRBD1 aligns across 12 bases. CDR1 and CDR2 (germline): SGHAT, FQDESV (reference sequence). The trim removed 5 bases at V and 6 bases at J, leaving 8 bases unmatched. The CDR3 has 15 residues. The CDR3 here is CASSPGTGGLAEQYF. The CDR3 DNA sequence: TGTGCCAGCAGCCCTGGGACAGGGGGCCTCGCCGAGCAGTACTTC.

The CDR3, as DNA: TGTGCCAGCCGGCCGGGACAGTGGACCGGGGAGCTGTTTTTT. Amino acids: CASRPGQWTGELFF. The chain has TRBV27 and TRBJ2-2; 7 bases align to TRBD1. The CDR3 is 14 residues long. V shed 8 bases and J 5 bases; nucleotides not matched to a gene: 8. The germline V gene encodes CDR1 MNHEY and CDR2 SMNVEV (reference sequence).

The genes are TRBV12-5 and TRBJ2-2; TRBD2 might be the D (5 bases). The germline gives CDR1 LGHNT, CDR2 FRNRAP. Between the trimmed V and J ends, which lost 0 bases and 4 bases, there was a span of 12 bases. This CDR3 is 16 amino acids long. CDR3 DNA: TGTGCTAGTGGTTTGGTACGGGGAATAGGCACCGGGGAGCTGTTTTTT. Translating it yields CASGLVRGIGTGELFF.

This chain links TRBV30 with TRBJ2-7; D remains unclear. The germline V and J ends were trimmed by 1 base and 6 bases, with 7 bases remaining between them. This CDR3 is 11 amino acids long. Per the germline V gene, CDR1 is GTSNPN and CDR2 is SVGIG (reference sequence). CDR3 DNA sequence: TGTGCCTGGAGTGATAGGAGCGAGCAGTACTTC. Translated, it gives CAWSDRSEQYF.

V gene TRBV24-1 combines with J gene TRBJ2-7, with 9 bases fitting TRBD1. The length of the CDR3 is 14 residues. CDR1 and CDR2 from the germline V gene are KGHDR and SFDVKD. With V trimmed by 3 bases and J by 5 bases, 4 bases remained unmatched. DNA of the CDR3: TGTGCCACCAGTGATCCACGGACAGGGGACGAGCAGTACTTC. Protein: CATSDPRTGDEQYF.

This rearrangement joins TRBV9 to TRBJ2-7; 8 bases align to TRBD2. This CDR3 spans 15 amino acids. Germline V gene sequence: CDR1 SGDLS, CDR2 YYNGEE. With V trimmed by 2 bases and J by 7 bases, 11 bases remained unmatched. The DNA of the CDR3 is TGTGCCAGCAGCGTCCTTAGCGGGGCGGACGTGGAGCAGTACTTC. This encodes CASSVLSGADVEQYF.

This clone was observed a single time. The V call is TRBV28, the J call TRBJ2-1; tentatively, D is TRBD2 (7 bases). CDR3 length equals 14 residues. V was cut by 6 bases and J by 11 bases, with 20 bases left in between. The germline gives CDR1 MDHEN, CDR2 SYDVKM. In DNA, the CDR3 is TGTGCCAGCAGACCCGGACTAGGGGGAGAGAAGCAGTTCTTC. This encodes CASRPGLGGEKQFF.

The rearrangement uses TRBV7-2 and TRBJ1-2, with 7 bases fitting TRBD1. The CDR3 sequence is 15 residues long. With V trimmed by 5 bases and J by 3 bases, 9 bases remained unmatched. From germline, CDR1 is SGHTA and CDR2 FQGNSA. The DNA of the CDR3 is TGTGCCAGCAGCCTCACCGGGACAGCGTACTATGGCTACACCTTC. Translation: CASSLTGTAYYGYTF.

This clone was recorded a few times. The CDR3 DNA reads TGTGCCAGCTCACCAGGGGGGTCCTCCTCCTACGAGCAGTACTTC. Translation: CASSPGGSSSYEQYF. The V and J genes are TRBV18 and TRBJ2-7, with D maybe TRBD2 (6 bases). CDR1 and CDR2 (germline): KGHSH, LQKENI. Deletions cut 2 bases from V and 0 bases from J, with 11 bases between. This CDR3 has 15 residues.

This clone was recorded only once. V and J are TRBV7-9 and TRBJ1-2, with 8 nucleotides matching TRBD1. The junction had 8 bases not matched to a gene; V was cut back by 7 bases and J by 7 bases. Germline assignment: CDR1 SEHNR and CDR2 FQNEAQ (reference sequence). The CDR3 totals 13 residues. CDR3 residues: CASTLQGARGYTF. For the CDR3, the DNA is TGTGCCAGCACCCTTCAGGGGGCGCGTGGCTACACCTTC.

The chain combines TRBV30 with TRBJ2-3; 7 nucleotides align to TRBD1. This CDR3 is 12 amino acids long. The V and J ends lost 3 bases and 11 bases, in that order; junction bases with no gene match: 8. Germline V gives CDR1 GTSNPN, CDR2 SVGIG (reference sequence). The CDR3 loop reads CAWRDDRVGQYF. The CDR3 nucleotides are TGTGCCTGGAGGGACGACAGGGTTGGGCAGTATTTT.

The rearrangement uses TRBV3-1 (or the pseudogene TRBV3-2) and TRBJ2-2, with 14 bases that match TRBD2. In germline, CDR1 is LGHDT, CDR2 YNNKEL (reference sequence). Germline trimming cut 0 bases from V and 1 base from J; bases unmatched to any gene: 7. The CDR3 spans 20 residues. The CDR3: CASSQDKGLAGVVNTGELFF. The CDR3 DNA sequence: TGTGCCAGCAGCCAAGATAAGGGACTAGCGGGGGTTGTGAACACCGGGGAGCTGTTTTTT.

The chain links TRBV19 to TRBJ2-6; no firm D call. CDR1 and CDR2 (germline): LNHDA, SQIVND (reference sequence). V was pared by 7 bases and J by 2 bases, with 9 bases between. The CDR3 spans 14 residues. Here the CDR3 DNA reads TGTGCCAGTAAGAGGAACGCTGGGGCCAACGTCCTGACTTTC. This codes for CASKRNAGANVLTF.

In DNA, the CDR3 is TGTGCCAGCAGCTCTATGGAGTACGAGCAGTACTTC. Translating it yields CASSSMEYEQYF. V gene TRBV5-6 combines with J gene TRBJ2-7, with unresolved D. Germline-derived CDR1 and CDR2 are SGHDT and YYEEEE. The CDR3 runs 12 residues. The germline V and J ends were trimmed by 3 bases and 4 bases, with 8 bases remaining between them.

V gene TRBV6-5 combines with J gene TRBJ1-1; D is ambiguous. Trimming shortened V by 11 bases and J by 0 bases, and 16 bases separated the two germline ends. The CDR3 sequence is 14 residues long. Germline assignment: CDR1 MNHEY and CDR2 SVGAGI. The CDR3 bases are TGTGCCGTCCTGTCCCGAGGCATGAACACTGAAGCTTTCTTT. It translates to CAVLSRGMNTEAFF.

This clone has just a few counts. This chain uses TRBV11-2 with TRBJ1-1; D might be TRBD1 (5 bases). V dropped 7 bases and J dropped 0 bases, with 18 bases sitting between them. CDR3 length: 16 amino acids. CDR1 is SGHAT, CDR2 FQNNGV, per germline. As DNA, the CDR3 is TGTGCCAGCACAATAGGCACAGGACGGCTGAACACTGAAGCTTTCTTT. Protein sequence: CASTIGTGRLNTEAFF.

This clone occurred once. This chain links TRBV9 with TRBJ2-7; D remains ambiguous. The CDR3 is 13 amino acids. V was cut by 4 bases and J by 0 bases, with 8 bases left in between. Germline loops: CDR1 SGDLS, CDR2 YYNGEE. In DNA form, the CDR3 reads TGTGCCAGCAGCCCGGGTGGCTCCTACGAGCAGTACTTC. Translating gives CASSPGGSYEQYF.